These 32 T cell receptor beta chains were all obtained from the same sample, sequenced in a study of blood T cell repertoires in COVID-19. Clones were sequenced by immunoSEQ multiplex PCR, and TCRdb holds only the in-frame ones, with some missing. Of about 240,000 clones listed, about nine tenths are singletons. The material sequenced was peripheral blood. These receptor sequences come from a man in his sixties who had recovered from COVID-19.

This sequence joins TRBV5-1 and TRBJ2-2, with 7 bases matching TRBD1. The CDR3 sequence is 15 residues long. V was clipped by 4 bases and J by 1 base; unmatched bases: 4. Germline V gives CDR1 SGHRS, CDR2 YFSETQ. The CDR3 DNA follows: TGCGCCAGCAGCCCTGACAGGGTGAACACCGGGGAGCTGTTTTTT. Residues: CASSPDRVNTGELFF.

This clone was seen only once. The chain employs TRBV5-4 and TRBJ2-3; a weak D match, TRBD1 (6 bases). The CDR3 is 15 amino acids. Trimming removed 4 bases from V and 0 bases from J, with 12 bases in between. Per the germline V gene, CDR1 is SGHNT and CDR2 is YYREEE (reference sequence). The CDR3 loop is CASSRPTGSTDTQYF. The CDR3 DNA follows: TGTGCCAGCAGCCGTCCTACAGGGAGCACAGATACGCAGTATTTT.

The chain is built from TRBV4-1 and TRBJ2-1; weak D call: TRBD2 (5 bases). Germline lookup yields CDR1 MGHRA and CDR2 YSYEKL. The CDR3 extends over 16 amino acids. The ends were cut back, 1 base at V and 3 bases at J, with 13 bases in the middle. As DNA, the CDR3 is TGCGCCAGCAGCCAAGCGGGTCACGGGGACTACAATGAGCAGTTCTTC. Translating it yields CASSQAGHGDYNEQFF.

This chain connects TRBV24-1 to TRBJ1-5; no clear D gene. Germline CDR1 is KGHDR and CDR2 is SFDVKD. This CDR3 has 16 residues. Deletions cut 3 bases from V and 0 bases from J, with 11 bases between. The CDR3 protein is CATSDAGDYSNQPQHF. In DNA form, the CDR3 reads TGTGCCACCAGTGATGCGGGCGACTATAGCAATCAGCCCCAGCATTTT.

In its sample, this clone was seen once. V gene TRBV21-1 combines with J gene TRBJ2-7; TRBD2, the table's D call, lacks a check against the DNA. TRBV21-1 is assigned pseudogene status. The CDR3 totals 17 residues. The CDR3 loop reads CASPPDQGRGGLNEQYV. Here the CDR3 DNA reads TGTGCCAGCCCCCCCGATCAGGGGCGGGGGGGGTTAAACGAGCAGTACGTC.

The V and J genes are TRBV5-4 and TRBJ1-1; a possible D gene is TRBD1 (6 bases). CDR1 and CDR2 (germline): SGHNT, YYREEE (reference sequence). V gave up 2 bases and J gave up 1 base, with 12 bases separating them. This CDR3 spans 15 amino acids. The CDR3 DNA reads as TGTGCCAGCAGCTTCGGAGGACAGTGGAACACTGAAGCTTTCTTT. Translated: CASSFGGQWNTEAFF.

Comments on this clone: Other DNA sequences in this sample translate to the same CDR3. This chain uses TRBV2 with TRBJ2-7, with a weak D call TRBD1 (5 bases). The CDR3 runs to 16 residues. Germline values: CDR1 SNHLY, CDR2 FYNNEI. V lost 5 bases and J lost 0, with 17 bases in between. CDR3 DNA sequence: TGTGCCAGCAGTTTAGGGGTCGGGCGTGGCTCCTACGAGCAGTACGTC. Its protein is CASSLGVGRGSYEQYV.

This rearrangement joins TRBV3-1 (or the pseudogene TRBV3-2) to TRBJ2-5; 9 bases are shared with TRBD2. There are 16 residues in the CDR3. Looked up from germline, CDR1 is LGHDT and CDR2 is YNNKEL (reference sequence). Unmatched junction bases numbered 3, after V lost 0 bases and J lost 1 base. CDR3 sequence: CASSQEISGGQETQYF. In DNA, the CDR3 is TGTGCCAGCAGCCAAGAGATTAGCGGGGGCCAAGAGACCCAGTACTTC.

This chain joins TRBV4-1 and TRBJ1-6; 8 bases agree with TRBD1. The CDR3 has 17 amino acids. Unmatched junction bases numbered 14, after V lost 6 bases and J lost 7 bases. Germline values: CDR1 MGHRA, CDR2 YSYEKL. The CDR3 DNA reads TGCGCCAGCAGGAAGGGCCGCGACAGGGGAGAAAATTCACCCCTCCACTTT. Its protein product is CASRKGRDRGENSPLHF.

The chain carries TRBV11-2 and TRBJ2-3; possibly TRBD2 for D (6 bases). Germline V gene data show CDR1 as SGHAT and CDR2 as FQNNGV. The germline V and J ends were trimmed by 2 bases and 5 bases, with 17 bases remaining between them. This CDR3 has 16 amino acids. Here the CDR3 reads CASSLIGAGRVDTQYF. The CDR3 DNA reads TGTGCCAGCAGCTTAATAGGGGCGGGGCGGGTAGATACGCAGTATTTT. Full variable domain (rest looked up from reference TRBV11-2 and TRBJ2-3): EAGVAQSPRYKIIEKRQSVAFWCNPISGHATLYWYQQILGQGPKLLIQFQNNGVVDDSQLPKDRFSAERLKGVDSTLKIQPAKLEDSAVYLCASSLIGAGRVDTQYFGPGTRLTVL.

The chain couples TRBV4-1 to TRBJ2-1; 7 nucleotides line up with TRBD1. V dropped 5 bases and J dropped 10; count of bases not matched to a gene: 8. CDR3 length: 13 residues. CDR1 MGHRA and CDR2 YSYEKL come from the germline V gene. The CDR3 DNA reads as TGCGCCAGCAGCGTCGACAGGGCTCAGGAGCAGTTCTTC. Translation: CASSVDRAQEQFF.

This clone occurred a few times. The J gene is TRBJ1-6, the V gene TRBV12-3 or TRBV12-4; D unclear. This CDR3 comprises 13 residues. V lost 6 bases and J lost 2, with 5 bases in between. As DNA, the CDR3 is TGTGCCAGCAGCGGGACCTATAATTCACCCCTCCACTTT. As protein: CASSGTYNSPLHF.

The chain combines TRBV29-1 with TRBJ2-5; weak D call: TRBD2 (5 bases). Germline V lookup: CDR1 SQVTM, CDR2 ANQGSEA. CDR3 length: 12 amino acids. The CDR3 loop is CTSGVDGETQYF. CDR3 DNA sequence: TGCACCTCCGGGGTCGACGGGGAGACCCAGTACTTC.

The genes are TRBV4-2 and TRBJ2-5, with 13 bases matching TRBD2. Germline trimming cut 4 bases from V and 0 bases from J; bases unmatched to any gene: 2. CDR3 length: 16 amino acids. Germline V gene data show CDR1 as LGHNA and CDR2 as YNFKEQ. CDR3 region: CASSRGTSGDQETQYF. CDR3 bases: TGTGCCAGCAGCCGCGGGACTAGCGGGGACCAAGAGACCCAGTACTTC.

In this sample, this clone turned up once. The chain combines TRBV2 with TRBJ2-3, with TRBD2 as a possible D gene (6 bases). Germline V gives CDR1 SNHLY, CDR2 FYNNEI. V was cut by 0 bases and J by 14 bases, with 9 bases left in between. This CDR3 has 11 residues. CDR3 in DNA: TGTGCCAGCAGTGAAGCCGGGACTCCGTATTTT. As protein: CASSEAGTPYF.

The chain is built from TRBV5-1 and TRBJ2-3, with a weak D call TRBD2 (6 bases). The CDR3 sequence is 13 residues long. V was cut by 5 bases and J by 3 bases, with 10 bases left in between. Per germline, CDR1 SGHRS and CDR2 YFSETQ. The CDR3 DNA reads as TGCGCCAGCAGGGTGGGGGGTACAGATACGCAGTATTTT. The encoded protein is CASRVGGTDTQYF.

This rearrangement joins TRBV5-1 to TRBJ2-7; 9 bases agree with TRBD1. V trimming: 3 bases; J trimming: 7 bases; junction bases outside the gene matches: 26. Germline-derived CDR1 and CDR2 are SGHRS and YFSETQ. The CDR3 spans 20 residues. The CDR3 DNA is TGCGCCAGCAGCTCCATCTACATTATACCCGGGACAGGGTCCTCAGGGGAGCAGTACTTC. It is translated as CASSSIYIIPGTGSSGEQYF.

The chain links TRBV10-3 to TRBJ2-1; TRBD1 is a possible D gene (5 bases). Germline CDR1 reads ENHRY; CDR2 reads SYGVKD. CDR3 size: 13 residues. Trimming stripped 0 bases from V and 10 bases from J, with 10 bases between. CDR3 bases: TGTGCCATCAGTGAGTCAAGGGGCAGGGAGCAGTTCTTC. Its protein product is CAISESRGREQFF.

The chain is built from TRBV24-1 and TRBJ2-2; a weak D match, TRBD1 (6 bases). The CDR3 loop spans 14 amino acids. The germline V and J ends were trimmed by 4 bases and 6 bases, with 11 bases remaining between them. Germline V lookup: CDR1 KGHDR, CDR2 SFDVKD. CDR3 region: CATSDPQGSGELFF. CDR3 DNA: TGTGCCACCAGTGACCCACAGGGTTCCGGGGAGCTGTTTTTT.

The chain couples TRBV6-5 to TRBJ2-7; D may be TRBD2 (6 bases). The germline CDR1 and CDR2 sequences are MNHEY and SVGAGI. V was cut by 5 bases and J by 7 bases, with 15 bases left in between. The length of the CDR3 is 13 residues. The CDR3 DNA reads TGTGCCAGCAGTCCGCAACGGGGGTCGGAGCAGTACGTC. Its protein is CASSPQRGSEQYV.

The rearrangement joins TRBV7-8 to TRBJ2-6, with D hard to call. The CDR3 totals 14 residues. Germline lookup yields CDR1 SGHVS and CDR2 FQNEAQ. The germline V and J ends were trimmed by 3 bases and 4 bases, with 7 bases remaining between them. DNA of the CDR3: TGTGCCAGCAGCTTTTCCGCGGGGGCCAACGTCCTGACTTTC. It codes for CASSFSAGANVLTF.

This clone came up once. CDR3 nucleotides: TGTGCCAGCAGCTTCACTAGCTCCTACAATGAGCAGTTCTTC. Its translation: CASSFTSSYNEQFF. V gene TRBV4-2 combines with J gene TRBJ2-1, with TRBD2 as a possible D gene (5 bases). The V end lost 5 bases, the J end lost 0 bases, and 8 bases lay between the germline ends. Looked up from germline, CDR1 is LGHNA and CDR2 is YNFKEQ. This CDR3 is 14 amino acids long.

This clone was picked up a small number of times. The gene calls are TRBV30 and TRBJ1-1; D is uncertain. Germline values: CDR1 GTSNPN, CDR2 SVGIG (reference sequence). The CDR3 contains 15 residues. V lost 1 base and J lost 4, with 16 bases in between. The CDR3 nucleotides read TGTGCCTGGAGTGATAGAGCCGTTTCGTCCACTGAAGCTTTCTTT. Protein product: CAWSDRAVSSTEAFF.

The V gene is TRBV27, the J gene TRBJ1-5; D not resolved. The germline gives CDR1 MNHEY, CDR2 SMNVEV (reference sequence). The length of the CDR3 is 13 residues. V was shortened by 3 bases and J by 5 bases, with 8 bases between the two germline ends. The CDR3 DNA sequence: TGTGCCAGCAGTTTTGGAGGCTATCAGCCCCAGCATTTT. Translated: CASSFGGYQPQHF.

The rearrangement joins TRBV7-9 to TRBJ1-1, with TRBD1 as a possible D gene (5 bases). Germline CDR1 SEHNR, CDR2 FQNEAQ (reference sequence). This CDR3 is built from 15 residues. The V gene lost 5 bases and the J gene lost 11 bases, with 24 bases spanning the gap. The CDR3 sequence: CASSPQGDVKRGAFF. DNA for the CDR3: TGTGCCAGCAGCCCGCAAGGGGACGTAAAACGGGGGGCTTTCTTT.

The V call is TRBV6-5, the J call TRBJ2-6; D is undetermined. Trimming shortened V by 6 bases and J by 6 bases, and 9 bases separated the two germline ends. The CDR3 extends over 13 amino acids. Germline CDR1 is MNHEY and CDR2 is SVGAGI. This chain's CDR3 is CASRTLVANVLTF. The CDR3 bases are TGTGCCAGCAGGACACTTGTGGCCAACGTCCTGACTTTC.

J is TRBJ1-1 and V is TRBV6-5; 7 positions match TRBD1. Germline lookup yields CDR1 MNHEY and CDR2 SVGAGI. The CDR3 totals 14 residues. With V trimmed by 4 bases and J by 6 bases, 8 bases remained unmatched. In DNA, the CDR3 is TGTGCCAGCAGTTCCACAGGGGTTTCCCCTGAAGCTTTCTTT. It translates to CASSSTGVSPEAFF.

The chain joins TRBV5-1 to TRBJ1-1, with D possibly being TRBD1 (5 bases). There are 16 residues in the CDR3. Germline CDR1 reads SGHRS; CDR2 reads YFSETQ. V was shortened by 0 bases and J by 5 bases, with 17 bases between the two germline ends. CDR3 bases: TGCGCCAGCAGCTTGGCCGAGGCGGGGACGGGAACTGAAGCTTTCTTT. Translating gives CASSLAEAGTGTEAFF.

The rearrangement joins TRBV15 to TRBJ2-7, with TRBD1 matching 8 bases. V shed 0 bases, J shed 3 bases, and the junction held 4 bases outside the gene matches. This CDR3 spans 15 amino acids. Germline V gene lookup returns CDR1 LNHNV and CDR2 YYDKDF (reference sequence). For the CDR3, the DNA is TGTGCCACCAGCAGAGAGGGGACAGGATACTACGAGCAGTACTTC. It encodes CATSREGTGYYEQYF.

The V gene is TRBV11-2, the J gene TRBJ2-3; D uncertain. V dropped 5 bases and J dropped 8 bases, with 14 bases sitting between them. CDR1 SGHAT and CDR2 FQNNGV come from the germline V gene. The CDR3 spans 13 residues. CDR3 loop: CASSSLYSSTQYF. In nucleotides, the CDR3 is TGTGCCAGCAGCAGCCTCTATTCTAGTACGCAGTATTTT.

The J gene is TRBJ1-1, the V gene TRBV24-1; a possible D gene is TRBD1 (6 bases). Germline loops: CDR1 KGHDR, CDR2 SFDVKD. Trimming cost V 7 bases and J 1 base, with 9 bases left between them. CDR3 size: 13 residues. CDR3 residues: CATSQQGNTEAFF. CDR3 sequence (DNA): TGTGCCACCAGCCAACAGGGGAACACTGAAGCTTTCTTT.

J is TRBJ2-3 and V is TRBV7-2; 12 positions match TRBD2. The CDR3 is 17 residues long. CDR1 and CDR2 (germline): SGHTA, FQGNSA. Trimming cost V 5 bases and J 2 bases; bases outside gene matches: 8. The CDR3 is CASSPRLAGAFTDTQYF. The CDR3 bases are TGTGCCAGCAGCCCCCGACTAGCGGGGGCCTTCACAGATACGCAGTATTTT.